This is a list of T cell receptor beta chains from one sample in a study of T cells after yellow fever vaccination. TCRdb independently ran MiXCR on the 5' RACE reads; one entry per CDR3 protein. The profile shows about 260,000 distinct CDR3 sequences, about 5.2% of them singletons. The material was CD4+ T cells sorted from PBMCs, obtained on the day of the yellow fever booster vaccination. These receptors were obtained from a man aged 18 to 29 who received the YFV17D yellow fever vaccine. Both conserved end residues are trimmed from each CDR3.

j_call: TRBJ1-2; v_call: TRBV29-1; cdr3_aa: SVADYGYT
j_call: TRBJ2-1; v_call: TRBV5-6; cdr3_aa: ASSWADEQF
j_call: TRBJ2-2; v_call: TRBV5-1; cdr3_aa: ASSLGQGNLGELF
j_call: TRBJ2-3; v_call: TRBV19; cdr3_aa: ASSIRSEDTQY
j_call: TRBJ2-5; v_call: TRBV6-5; cdr3_aa: ASSYQVAGGHRTQY
j_call: TRBJ2-5; v_call: TRBV7-8; cdr3_aa: ASSLARYRPYQETQY
j_call: TRBJ1-6; v_call: TRBV9; cdr3_aa: ASSPTRGSNSPLH
j_call: TRBJ1-2; v_call: TRBV10-3; cdr3_aa: AISEPAGVSDGYT
j_call: TRBJ2-5; v_call: TRBV5-1; cdr3_aa: ASSNRGRGAMKTQY
j_call: TRBJ2-5; v_call: TRBV9; cdr3_aa: ASSVSSQETQY
j_call: TRBJ2-5; v_call: TRBV25-1; cdr3_aa: ASSLVGTGYQETQY
j_call: TRBJ2-2; v_call: TRBV20-1; cdr3_aa: SARDPRGANTGELF
j_call: TRBJ1-2; v_call: TRBV20-1; cdr3_aa: SARVDREAYGYT
j_call: TRBJ2-3; v_call: TRBV11-2; cdr3_aa: ASSFGDGLAGADTQY
j_call: TRBJ2-1; v_call: TRBV20-1; cdr3_aa: SLSGGHYNEQF
j_call: TRBJ1-5; v_call: TRBV6-6; cdr3_aa: ASQGTRGEGSNQPHH
j_call: TRBJ2-3; v_call: TRBV5-4; cdr3_aa: ASSLSKRGSTDTQY
j_call: TRBJ1-2; v_call: TRBV7-2; cdr3_aa: ASTLGQGMGGYT
j_call: TRBJ2-7; v_call: TRBV18; cdr3_aa: ASSPAGRAEQY
j_call: TRBJ2-5; v_call: TRBV10-3; cdr3_aa: AISEFQETQY
j_call: TRBJ1-3; v_call: TRBV20-1; cdr3_aa: SAAQTGPGNTIY
j_call: TRBJ1-3; v_call: TRBV3-1; cdr3_aa: ASSRGEAGNTIY
j_call: TRBJ1-4; v_call: TRBV27; cdr3_aa: ASGNGQQDEKLF
j_call: TRBJ2-7; v_call: TRBV29-1; cdr3_aa: SVEGAGAEQY
j_call: TRBJ1-3; v_call: TRBV7-2; cdr3_aa: ASSRQGATGNTIY
j_call: TRBJ2-2; v_call: TRBV4-1; cdr3_aa: AIQGTYANTGELF
j_call: TRBJ2-1; v_call: TRBV20-1; cdr3_aa: SAILAGGRYNEQF
j_call: TRBJ1-1; v_call: TRBV7-8; cdr3_aa: ASSGRAPNTEAF
j_call: TRBJ1-1; v_call: TRBV7-3; cdr3_aa: ASSHDRWTEAF
j_call: TRBJ2-5; v_call: TRBV5-1; cdr3_aa: ASSLVLGRQETQY
j_call: TRBJ1-1; v_call: TRBV4-1; cdr3_aa: ASSQGQDGRKAF
j_call: TRBJ2-6; v_call: TRBV10-2; cdr3_aa: ATGTLASGANVLT
j_call: TRBJ2-5; v_call: TRBV6-5; cdr3_aa: ASSYSSIPSGRETQY
j_call: TRBJ2-3; v_call: TRBV28; cdr3_aa: ASSSPGEFGTDTQY
j_call: TRBJ2-3; v_call: TRBV20-1; cdr3_aa: SASRPISTDTQY
j_call: TRBJ1-5; v_call: TRBV4-3; cdr3_aa: ASSQDRWQPQH
j_call: TRBJ1-3; v_call: TRBV18; cdr3_aa: ASSSGQGLTGNTIY
j_call: TRBJ2-3; v_call: TRBV20-1; cdr3_aa: SAKTGSDTQY
j_call: TRBJ2-5; v_call: TRBV7-2; cdr3_aa: ASSLLQGGRETQY
j_call: TRBJ2-2; v_call: TRBV30; cdr3_aa: AHRGGNTGELF
j_call: TRBJ2-5; v_call: TRBV4-2; cdr3_aa: ASSQDPGTSGGAVETQY
j_call: TRBJ2-7; v_call: TRBV7-9; cdr3_aa: ASSRTSGYEQY
j_call: TRBJ1-1; v_call: TRBV7-9; cdr3_aa: ASSSENSLINTEAF
j_call: TRBJ1-5; v_call: TRBV5-1; cdr3_aa: ASSPQGGQPQH
j_call: TRBJ1-1; v_call: TRBV18; cdr3_aa: ASSPAGLRDTEAF
j_call: TRBJ1-4; v_call: TRBV5-1; cdr3_aa: ASSADPNEKLF
j_call: TRBJ1-6; v_call: TRBV5-1; cdr3_aa: ASSLQGDNSPLH
j_call: TRBJ2-2; v_call: TRBV11-2; cdr3_aa: ASSSGLAGGPTGELF
j_call: TRBJ1-2; v_call: TRBV11-2; cdr3_aa: ASSNTQGRGSYGYT
j_call: TRBJ1-2; v_call: TRBV27; cdr3_aa: ASSLEGFGYT